The source of this TCR beta chain is a study of blood T cell repertoires in COVID-19. Study overall: The United States, Italy and Spain supplied acute and convalescent COVID-19 samples. In each case, the material was cDNA or gDNA derived from T cells, B-cell-depleted T cells, or PBMCs.

Authors' data handling: From reference gene primer amplification, estimates of nucleated cell counts were derived. Some clones are missing from TCRdb's copy, which holds only in-frame ones; the method was immunoSEQ multiplex PCR. Clonal size and the V and J genes are those of that table, whereas D and trimming came from the DNA. The table lists 200,000 or so clones, around 83% of them singletons. Germline V lookup: CDR1 SGHTA, CDR2 FQGTGA. The CDR3 length is 17 residues. The germline V and J ends were trimmed by 1 base and 4 bases, with 17 bases remaining between them. This chain joins TRBV7-3 and TRBJ1-3; unclear D gene. What was sequenced was peripheral blood. The clonotype comes from a woman between 40 and 50 years old with acute or convalescent COVID-19. CDR3 residues: CASSLRGPTSLGNTIYF. In DNA, the CDR3 is TGTGCCAGCAGCTTAAGAGGGCCCACTAGCCTGGGAAACACCATATATTTT.